Here is one T cell receptor beta chain with its context. Its antigen is still unknown. This entry belongs to a study of radiotherapy plus CTLA-4 blockade in lung cancer. Study-wide background: Patients showed objective responses in over 15% of cases, and disease control was achieved by under 40%. Study results and limitations: With interferon-beta, early dynamics of blood T cell clones were reported to best predict response. Radiotherapy plus ipilimumab was followed by expansion in blood of tumor-derived TCR clones.

Germline CDR1 and CDR2: LNHDA and SQIVND (reference sequence). V was pared by 3 bases and J by 1 base, with 19 bases between. The CDR3 has 17 residues. Sequenced by immunoSEQ multiplex PCR; TCRdb stores in-frame clones only, minus some. The sample consists of roughly 50,000 clones, roughly four fifths of them appearing once. The sequence came from a human donor with non-small cell lung cancer who had stable disease on radiotherapy plus ipilimumab. Sequencing was performed on peripheral blood, taken from a patient treated with radiotherapy plus ipilimumab. The chain links TRBV19 to TRBJ2-7; TRBD1 is a possible D gene (5 bases). The CDR3 region has the DNA TGTGCCAGTAGTATTCGACGATCAGGGAATACGTCCTACGAGCAGTACGTC. This encodes CASSIRRSGNTSYEQYV.